This entry lists 10 T cell receptor beta chains sequenced from one sample in a study of shared clonotypes between healthy human individuals. Sequenced by immunoSEQ multiplex PCR; TCRdb stores in-frame clones only, minus some. The sample holds 2 million to 2.5 million clones, over 85% seen once. Naivety among CD8 cells was defined by CD45RO negativity and positive CCR7 selection, thereby excluding terminally differentiated effector memory CD45RA+ cells. Sequenced material: naive CD8+ T cells sorted from blood. The receptors were gathered from a young man in good health.

The rearrangement links TRBV11-1 to TRBJ2-5, with D hard to call. This CDR3 has 13 amino acids. Per germline, CDR1 SGHAT and CDR2 FQDESV (reference sequence). V was clipped by 2 bases and J by 5 bases, with 9 bases between them. The chain's CDR3 is CASSLSHAETQYF. CDR3 in DNA: TGTGCCAGCAGCTTAAGTCACGCGGAGACCCAGTACTTC.

The V and J genes are TRBV5-1 and TRBJ2-1; a possible D gene is TRBD1 (6 bases). V lost 3 bases and J lost 5, with 15 bases in between. Germline V gives CDR1 SGHRS, CDR2 YFSETQ. This CDR3 is 15 amino acids long. CDR3 region: CASSSLGALDNEQFF. For the CDR3, the DNA is TGCGCCAGCAGCTCCTTGGGGGCCCTGGACAATGAGCAGTTCTTC.

To note about this clone: Other DNA sequences in this sample translate to the same CDR3. The CDR3 sequence: CAWSVGSGDTQYF. The CDR3 DNA reads TGTGCCTGGAGTGTTGGTAGCGGCGATACGCAGTATTTT. The chain is built from TRBV30 and TRBJ2-3; D possibly corresponds to TRBD2 (6 bases). Germline CDR1 is GTSNPN and CDR2 is SVGIG (reference sequence). V was pared by 0 bases and J by 6 bases, with 10 bases between. The CDR3 is 13 amino acids.

The chain carries TRBV14 and TRBJ2-7; no firm D call. Looked up from germline, CDR1 is SGHDN and CDR2 is FVKESK. V was pared by 3 bases and J by 4 bases, with 10 bases between. The CDR3 sequence is 13 residues long. CDR3 residues: CASSQGEGYEQYF. The CDR3, as DNA: TGTGCCAGCAGCCAGGGTGAAGGGTACGAGCAGTACTTC.

The rearrangement links TRBV5-6 to TRBJ2-1; the match to TRBD1 covers 9 bases. Germline CDR1 reads SGHDT; CDR2 reads YYEEEE. V trimming: 4 bases; J trimming: 8 bases; junction bases outside the gene matches: 19. There are 18 residues in the CDR3. CDR3 amino acids: CASSPRDKYPTGGDEQFF. The CDR3 coding sequence is TGTGCCAGCAGCCCTCGCGACAAATATCCTACAGGGGGCGATGAGCAGTTCTTC.

The genes are TRBV4-2 and TRBJ2-2; D could derive from TRBD1 or TRBD2 (6 bases each). V dropped 4 bases and J dropped 3 bases, with 21 bases sitting between them. The germline V gene encodes CDR1 LGHNA and CDR2 YNFKEQ. The CDR3 totals 18 residues. This CDR3 reads CASSPLVGTGAYTGELFF. The CDR3 DNA sequence: TGTGCCAGCAGCCCCCTGGTCGGAACGGGGGCCTACACCGGGGAGCTGTTTTTT.

This clone was observed once. The chain employs TRBV6-5 and TRBJ2-7; D may be TRBD1 (6 bases). In germline, CDR1 is MNHEY, CDR2 SVGAGI. The CDR3 sequence is 14 residues long. Trimming left V 2 bases short and J 3 bases short, with 11 bases between. This CDR3 reads CASSYEQGLYEQYF. CDR3 coding DNA: TGTGCCAGCAGTTACGAACAGGGCCTCTACGAGCAGTACTTC.

The chain recombines TRBV6-6 with TRBJ2-7; weak D call: TRBD2 (5 bases). The CDR3 extends over 14 amino acids. V shed 2 bases and J shed 1 base, with 9 bases lying between them. Germline values: CDR1 MNHNY, CDR2 SVGAGI (reference sequence). The DNA of the CDR3 is TGTGCCAGCAGTTACGAGGGTTTGTCCTACGAGCAGTACTTC. This encodes CASSYEGLSYEQYF.

This chain uses TRBV6-6 with TRBJ2-6; D is unclear. V was clipped by 0 bases and J by 4 bases, with 7 bases between them. The CDR3 covers 15 residues. The germline V gene encodes CDR1 MNHNY and CDR2 SVGAGI (reference sequence). The CDR3 DNA is TGTGCCAGCAGTTACTCAGCCGAGGGGGCCAACGTCCTGACTTTC. Translated: CASSYSAEGANVLTF.

With respect to this clone: The sample has other DNA sequences that encode this CDR3 too. The J gene is TRBJ1-5, the V gene TRBV30; 10 nucleotides line up with TRBD1. The CDR3 is made up of 15 amino acids. CDR1 is GTSNPN, CDR2 SVGIG, per germline (reference sequence). Trimming removed 2 bases from V and 2 bases from J; junction bases left unmatched: 3. Here the CDR3 reads CAWSSGTGGNQPQHF. Here the CDR3 DNA reads TGTGCCTGGAGTTCCGGGACAGGGGGCAATCAGCCCCAGCATTTT.